The rows below give T cell receptor beta chains drawn from one sample of a study of early T cells in non-severe SARS-CoV-2 infection. TCRdb re-analysed the 5' RACE reads in MiXCR, keeping a single row per CDR3 protein. The profile shows over 45,000 distinct CDR3 sequences, about 11% of them singletons. Specimen: whole blood. All receptors derive from an adult who was a healthcare worker with PCR-confirmed SARS-CoV-2 infection or an uninfected control (not recorded which). Each CDR3 is given with its conserved first and last residue. The order of the fields is clone size, V gene, D gene, J gene, CDR3 protein, CDR3 DNA. The D gene is left open where the match is weak. Clone size is given for some rows only: seen once, a few or many times, or a class if the clone is expanded.

size: many
V: TRBV7-3
D: TRBD2
J: TRBJ2-3
CDR3: CASSLRGTSGLNRRSTDTQYF
DNA: TGTGCCAGCAGCTTAAGGGGGACTAGCGGCCTAAACAGACGAAGCACAGATACGCAGTATTTT

size: few
V: TRBV20-1
D: NA
J: TRBJ2-7
CDR3: CSATGTYEQYF
DNA: TGCAGTGCTACGGGAACCTACGAGCAGTACTTC

size: many
V: TRBV21-1
D: NA
J: TRBJ2-7
CDR3: CASSKDTYEQYF
DNA: TGTGCCAGCAGCAAAGACACCTACGAGCAGTACTTC

size: few
V: TRBV11-2
D: NA
J: TRBJ2-5
CDR3: CASSLARKTQGGETQYF
DNA: TGTGCCAGCAGCTTAGCCCGAAAGACCCAGGGCGGGGAGACCCAGTACTTC

size: NA
V: TRBV20-1
D: NA
J: TRBJ2-2
CDR3: CSASGGANTGELFF
DNA: TGCAGTGCTAGCGGCGGAGCGAACACCGGGGAGCTGTTTTTT

size: many
V: TRBV7-9
D: TRBD1
J: TRBJ2-5
CDR3: CASSWGQGDQETQYF
DNA: TGTGCCAGCAGCTGGGGACAGGGGGACCAAGAGACCCAGTACTTC

size: many
V: TRBV20-1
D: TRBD1
J: TRBJ2-1
CDR3: CSARDRDSYNEQFF
DNA: TGCAGTGCTAGAGATCGGGACAGTTACAATGAGCAGTTCTTC

size: NA
V: TRBV10-1
D: TRBD2
J: TRBJ2-2
CDR3: CASSDSGKYTGELFF
DNA: TGCGCCAGCAGCGATAGCGGGAAATACACCGGGGAGCTGTTTTTT

size: many
V: TRBV20-1
D: NA
J: TRBJ2-3
CDR3: CSARVGPSTDTQYF
DNA: TGCAGTGCTAGAGTGGGGCCTAGCACAGATACGCAGTATTTT

size: few
V: TRBV7-9
D: NA
J: TRBJ2-7
CDR3: CASSLGFDYEQYF
DNA: TGTGCCAGCAGCTTGGGTTTCGATTACGAGCAGTACTTC

size: few
V: TRBV13
D: NA
J: TRBJ2-6
CDR3: CASSSSGGANVLTF
DNA: TGTGCCAGCAGCTCAAGTGGAGGGGCCAACGTCCTGACTTTC

size: few
V: TRBV5-4
D: NA
J: TRBJ2-1
CDR3: CASSYNRGESSYNEQFF
DNA: TGTGCCAGCAGCTACAATAGGGGCGAGAGCTCCTACAATGAGCAGTTCTTC

size: many
V: TRBV12-5
D: NA
J: TRBJ1-2
CDR3: CASGLPFRAFSSYTF
DNA: TGTGCTAGTGGTTTGCCGTTCAGGGCCTTTTCTAGCTACACCTTC

size: many
V: TRBV12-3/TRBV12-4
D: TRBD2
J: TRBJ2-3
CDR3: CASRSGGRREYF
DNA: TGTGCCAGTAGATCGGGCGGGAGAAGGGAGTATTTT

size: many
V: TRBV4-3
D: TRBD2
J: TRBJ2-3
CDR3: CASSQGPSGSRDTQYF
DNA: TGCGCCAGCAGCCAAGGACCAAGCGGGAGTAGGGATACGCAGTATTTT

size: many
V: TRBV6-2/TRBV6-3
D: NA
J: TRBJ2-7
CDR3: CASSSYRTYEQYF
DNA: TGTGCCAGCAGCTCATACAGGACTTACGAGCAGTACTTC

size: NA
V: TRBV20-1
D: TRBD2
J: TRBJ2-3
CDR3: CSARDNSGRPDTQYF
DNA: TGCAGTGCTAGAGATAATAGCGGGAGGCCAGATACGCAGTATTTT

size: NA
V: TRBV7-2
D: NA
J: TRBJ1-4
CDR3: CASSSPAARVTNEKLFF
DNA: TGTGCCAGCAGCTCTCCCGCCGCCCGGGTTACTAATGAAAAACTGTTTTTT

size: once
V: TRBV29-1
D: NA
J: TRBJ1-1
CDR3: CSGGDHGSAFF
DNA: TGCAGCGGGGGGGACCACGGGTCCGCTTTCTTT

size: NA
V: TRBV4-3
D: NA
J: TRBJ1-2
CDR3: CASSQATYGYTF
DNA: TGCGCCAGCAGCCAGGCCACCTATGGCTACACCTTC

size: medium-sized
V: TRBV12-3/TRBV12-4
D: NA
J: TRBJ2-2
CDR3: CASRNLDQGRPGELFF
DNA: TGTGCCAGCAGGAACTTGGATCAGGGAAGACCCGGGGAGCTGTTTTTT